These T cell receptor beta chains were read from a single sample in a study of cytotoxic CD8 clonotypes in ibrutinib-treated CLL. Using immunoSEQ multiplex PCR, the repertoire was profiled, and TCRdb retains in-frame clones only, with some absent. This sample carries 150,000 to 200,000 clones, around nine tenths of them seen once, and the ten largest clones take about 3%. Sequenced here: PBMCs, sampled at disease progression, from a patient treated with ibrutinib. These receptors were collected from a human donor with chronic lymphocytic leukemia. Both conserved end residues are part of each CDR3. The order of the fields is V gene, clone size, D gene, J gene, CDR3 protein, CDR3 DNA. The D gene is left open where the match is weak. The size field is filled for only some rows; it gives once, few, many or a size class.

V: TRBV7-2
size: .
D: .
J: TRBJ1-2
CDR3: CASSRTANYGYTF
DNA: TGTGCCAGCAGCAGAACAGCTAACTATGGCTACACCTTC

V: TRBV11-3
size: .
D: TRBD1
J: TRBJ2-5
CDR3: CASSSRDRGGEETQYF
DNA: TGTGCCAGCAGCTCCAGGGACAGGGGAGGGGAAGAGACCCAGTACTTC

V: TRBV5-1
size: .
D: TRBD2
J: TRBJ2-7
CDR3: CASSSPGLDREQYF
DNA: TGCGCCAGCAGCTCCCCGGGACTAGATCGCGAGCAGTACTTC

V: TRBV7-6
size: .
D: TRBD1
J: TRBJ2-6
CDR3: CASSLGTGAIVLTF
DNA: TGTGCCAGCAGCCTAGGGACAGGGGCCATCGTCCTGACTTTC

V: TRBV14
size: .
D: .
J: TRBJ1-2
CDR3: CASSPEGYGYTF
DNA: TGTGCCAGCAGCCCAGAGGGCTATGGCTACACCTTC

V: TRBV7-2
size: .
D: TRBD1
J: TRBJ2-1
CDR3: CASSIQGGAYNEQFF
DNA: TGTGCCAGCAGTATACAGGGGGGCGCATACAATGAGCAGTTCTTC

V: TRBV11-2
size: .
D: .
J: TRBJ2-7
CDR3: CASSLGLVSYEQYF
DNA: TGTGCCAGCAGCTTAGGTCTAGTATCCTACGAGCAGTACTTC

V: TRBV9
size: .
D: .
J: TRBJ1-2
CDR3: CASSPRDFYGYTF
DNA: TGTGCCAGCAGCCCCCGCGATTTCTATGGCTACACCTTC

V: TRBV4-2
size: few
D: TRBD2
J: TRBJ2-1
CDR3: CASSQAVSGRNEQFF
DNA: TGTGCCAGCAGCCAAGCCGTTAGCGGGAGGAATGAGCAGTTCTTC

V: TRBV4-1
size: few
D: TRBD1
J: TRBJ1-2
CDR3: CASSHLGQGDGYTF
DNA: TGCGCCAGCAGCCACCTCGGACAGGGGGACGGCTACACCTTC

V: TRBV5-1
size: .
D: TRBD1
J: TRBJ2-7
CDR3: CASSSGQGTYEQYF
DNA: TGCGCCAGCAGCTCGGGACAGGGTACCTACGAGCAGTACTTC

V: TRBV14
size: .
D: TRBD2
J: TRBJ2-7
CDR3: CASSPRTWTSGVHEQYF
DNA: TGTGCCAGCAGCCCCCGGACCTGGACTAGCGGGGTGCACGAGCAGTACTTC

V: TRBV19
size: .
D: .
J: TRBJ1-5
CDR3: CASSYRQAAQPQHF
DNA: TGTGCCAGTAGTTACCGACAGGCGGCTCAGCCCCAGCATTTT

V: TRBV6-1
size: once
D: TRBD1
J: TRBJ2-3
CDR3: CAIGDSLRTDTQYF
DNA: TGTGCCATAGGGGACAGCCTACGCACAGATACGCAGTATTTT

V: TRBV4-1
size: .
D: TRBD2
J: TRBJ2-7
CDR3: CASSQEGRPPAGGRDEQYF
DNA: TGCGCCAGCAGCCAAGAAGGGAGGCCCCCCGCGGGGGGACGAGACGAGCAGTACTTC

V: TRBV7-6
size: .
D: .
J: TRBJ2-7
CDR3: CASSLGRTDTYEQYF
DNA: TGTGCCAGCAGCTTAGGTAGGACAGACACCTACGAGCAGTACTTC

V: TRBV5-4
size: .
D: TRBD2
J: TRBJ2-1
CDR3: CASSSGRADNEQFF
DNA: TGTGCCAGCAGCAGCGGGAGGGCCGACAATGAGCAGTTCTTC

V: TRBV28
size: .
D: .
J: TRBJ2-7
CDR3: CASPVCSQGFYEQYF
DNA: TGTGCCAGCCCAGTTTGTAGTCAGGGGTTCTACGAGCAGTACTTC

V: TRBV9
size: .
D: TRBD2
J: TRBJ2-7
CDR3: CASSGQGLAGGSLYEQYF
DNA: TGTGCCAGCAGCGGCCAGGGACTAGCGGGAGGTTCGCTCTACGAGCAGTACTTC

V: TRBV5-6
size: .
D: TRBD1
J: TRBJ1-2
CDR3: CASSSPGQGTYGYTF
DNA: TGTGCCAGCAGCTCACCGGGACAGGGTACTTATGGCTACACCTTC

V: TRBV9
size: .
D: TRBD2
J: TRBJ2-5
CDR3: CASKATSGSGETQYF
DNA: TGTGCCAGCAAGGCGACTAGCGGGAGCGGGGAGACCCAGTACTTC

V: TRBV7-8
size: .
D: TRBD2
J: TRBJ2-7
CDR3: CASSLRTSEAYEQYF
DNA: TGTGCCAGCAGCCTGAGGACTAGCGAGGCCTACGAGCAGTACTTC

V: TRBV7-3
size: .
D: .
J: TRBJ2-7
CDR3: CASSVDRAGEQYF
DNA: TGTGCCAGCAGCGTCGACCGGGCAGGCGAGCAGTACTTC

V: TRBV7-2
size: .
D: .
J: TRBJ1-4
CDR3: CASSPGGANEKLFF
DNA: TGTGCCAGCAGCCCGGGGGGGGCGAATGAAAAACTGTTTTTT

V: TRBV10-3
size: .
D: .
J: TRBJ2-7
CDR3: CAILVTENYEQYF
DNA: TGTGCCATCCTCGTGACAGAAAACTACGAGCAGTACTTC

V: TRBV4-1
size: few
D: TRBD1
J: TRBJ1-1
CDR3: CASSLSGGTEAFF
DNA: TGCGCCAGCAGCCTCTCAGGGGGCACTGAAGCTTTCTTT

V: TRBV7-6
size: .
D: .
J: TRBJ2-7
CDR3: CASSLGGGSVEQYF
DNA: TGTGCCAGCAGCTTAGGAGGGGGGTCAGTCGAGCAGTACTTC

V: TRBV28
size: .
D: .
J: TRBJ2-5
CDR3: CASSLGGEGAETQYF
DNA: TGTGCCAGCAGTTTAGGGGGGGAGGGGGCTGAGACCCAGTACTTC

V: TRBV18
size: .
D: .
J: TRBJ1-1
CDR3: CASSPARTEAFF
DNA: TGTGCCAGCTCACCGGCGAGGACTGAAGCTTTCTTT